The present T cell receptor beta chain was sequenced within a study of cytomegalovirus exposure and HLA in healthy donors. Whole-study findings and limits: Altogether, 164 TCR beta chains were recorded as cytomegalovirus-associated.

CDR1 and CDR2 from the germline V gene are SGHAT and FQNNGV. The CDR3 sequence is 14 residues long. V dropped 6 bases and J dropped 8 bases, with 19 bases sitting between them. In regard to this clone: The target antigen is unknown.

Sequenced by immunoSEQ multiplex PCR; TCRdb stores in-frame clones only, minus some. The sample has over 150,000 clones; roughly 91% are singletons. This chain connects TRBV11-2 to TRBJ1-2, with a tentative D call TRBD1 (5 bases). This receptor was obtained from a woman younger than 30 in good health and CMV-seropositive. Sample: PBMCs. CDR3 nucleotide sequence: TGTGCCAGCAGTCAACCCCGGCAGGGAGGGGGCTACACCTTC. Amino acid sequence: CASSQPRQGGGYTF.